The sample holds many counts of the clone carrying this T cell receptor beta chain. No antigen is known for it. Amplification of TCR beta CDR3 regions used RNA transcripts. After a first-round RT-PCR with HTBI primers, a second-round multiplex PCR was run. Via MiXCR, TCRdb re-called the multiplex PCR reads, giving one row per CDR3 protein. The sample lists about half a million distinct CDR3 sequences, 14% seen once, with roughly 10% in the top ten. This entry belongs to a study of Graves' ophthalmopathy and Graves' hyperthyroidism. Overall study results and limits: At just under 71% sensitivity and approximately 78% specificity, the model predicted progression of the ophthalmopathy.

This CDR3 has 13 residues. The germline V gene has CDR1 SQVTM and CDR2 ANQGSEA. V lost 4 bases and J lost 5, with 14 bases in between. This sequence was found in a woman aged 25-40 years with Graves' ophthalmopathy. This chain connects TRBV29-1 to TRBJ2-5; D is uncertain. Specimen: blood. This CDR3 reads CSVVQDLGETQYF. The DNA of the CDR3 is TGCAGCGTTGTCCAGGACCTAGGGGAGACCCAGTACTTC.